This is a list of T cell receptor beta chains from one sample in a study of Ad26.COV2.S vaccination and SARS-CoV-2 variants. Repertoires were generated with immunoSEQ multiplex PCR, while TCRdb's copy carries only in-frame clones and drops some. The sample lists approximately 400,000 clones, about 85% occurring once. Sequenced material: peripheral blood, taken in a trial of Ad26.COV2.S vaccine versus placebo. These receptors were taken from a person aged 18 to 59 who received the Ad26.COV2.S COVID-19 vaccine or a placebo. Each CDR3 is given without its conserved first and last residue. Fields, in order: CDR3 protein, D gene, V gene, J gene. The D gene is left open where the match is weak.

ASSIHRDSPLH	.	TRBV7-9	TRBJ1-6
ASSQNREPYNEQF	.	TRBV4-1	TRBJ2-1
ASSLGGTANTYEQY	.	TRBV5-1	TRBJ2-7
ASSGDGNTEAF	.	TRBV9	TRBJ1-1
ASSIQGDRESEKLF	TRBD1	TRBV19	TRBJ1-4
ASSQTGHTTDTQY	.	TRBV6-2/TRBV6-3	TRBJ2-3
ASSPPGLAERNEQF	TRBD2	TRBV9	TRBJ2-1
AISGQVLYGYT	.	TRBV10-3	TRBJ1-2
ASSLNRDTGTTEAF	.	TRBV7-9	TRBJ1-1
SADSYNEQF	.	TRBV20-1	TRBJ2-1
ASSPIAGLANEQF	.	TRBV18	TRBJ2-1
AWSLDRNSPLH	TRBD1	TRBV30	TRBJ1-6
ASTQRGGGYEQY	.	TRBV6-5	TRBJ2-7
ASSLLASQGGEQF	.	TRBV7-9	TRBJ2-1
ASSLVLAGPTGPYYEQY	TRBD2	TRBV7-8	TRBJ2-7
SARAQPGDTQY	.	TRBV29-1	TRBJ2-3
ATSDPTGTGANVLT	.	TRBV24-1	TRBJ2-6
ASSQDHTGARYGYT	TRBD1	TRBV4-3	TRBJ1-2
ASSFRGLTDTQY	.	TRBV5-6	TRBJ2-3
ASSERRTGAWNEQF	TRBD1	TRBV7-2	TRBJ2-1
ASSPDLGQGVNEQY	TRBD1	TRBV5-1	TRBJ2-7
ANKGPNTGELF	.	TRBV11-2	TRBJ2-2
ASSQDFIGRPPGEAF	.	TRBV14	TRBJ1-1
ASSSTGQTQETQY	.	TRBV7-8	TRBJ2-5
AWSVSGGGTSSGYT	.	TRBV30	TRBJ1-2
ATSTPRGGLAGGGSSGANVLT	TRBD2	TRBV15	TRBJ2-6
ASSRTSGSSYEQY	TRBD2	TRBV18	TRBJ2-7
ASGLPTGNTGELF	.	TRBV12-5	TRBJ2-2
ASSPPRLAREQF	.	TRBV3-1/TRBV3-2	TRBJ2-1
AISESIAGYT	.	TRBV10-3	TRBJ1-2
ASTQQLSYNSPLH	.	TRBV6-5	TRBJ1-6
SVGRASGTPYNEQF	TRBD2	TRBV29-1	TRBJ2-1
ATSRGGIVESNEQF	TRBD2	TRBV15	TRBJ2-1
ASSVASGAEVKLF	.	TRBV9	TRBJ1-4
ASSQGTGGAGYPEAF	TRBD1	TRBV14	TRBJ1-1